Following are 28 T cell receptor beta chains from one sample sequenced in a study of early T cells in non-severe SARS-CoV-2 infection. TCRdb re-analysed the 5' RACE reads in MiXCR, keeping a single row per CDR3 protein. The table includes about 40,000 distinct CDR3 sequences, 4.7% detected once. Sequenced input: whole blood. The receptor set was obtained from an adult who was a healthcare worker with PCR-confirmed SARS-CoV-2 infection or an uninfected control (not recorded which).

This clonotype showed up many times. This sequence joins TRBV29-1 and TRBJ1-2; 11 bases match TRBD1. Germline V gene data show CDR1 as SQVTM and CDR2 as ANQGSEA. With V trimmed by 5 bases and J by 2 bases, 7 bases remained unmatched. The CDR3 is made up of 15 amino acids. The CDR3 loop is CSVLRRDRGNYGYTF. The CDR3, as DNA: TGCAGCGTTTTACGCCGGGACAGGGGGAACTATGGCTACACCTTC.

This clonotype was detected only a few times. The genes are TRBV29-1 and TRBJ2-7, with a possible D match to TRBD1 (6 bases). The germline V gene encodes CDR1 SQVTM and CDR2 ANQGSEA. The V end was cut by 6 bases, the J end by 2 bases, with 14 bases between. CDR3 length: 13 residues. The CDR3 DNA reads TGCAGCGTCAGACGGACAGAGGCCTACGAGCAGTACTTC. Translated, it gives CSVRRTEAYEQYF.

This clonotype has a count of ten or more. This sequence joins TRBV12-3 or TRBV12-4 and TRBJ1-2; TRBD1 matches at 7 bases. The J segment lost 8 bases and the V segment lost 5 bases, leaving 11 bases of the junction unmatched. The CDR3 loop spans 14 amino acids. The CDR3 is CASSAYRGASGYTF. The CDR3 region has the DNA TGTGCCAGCAGTGCCTACAGGGGAGCAAGCGGCTACACCTTC.

This clonotype was seen at least ten times. The gene calls are TRBV3-1 and TRBJ2-1; D is perhaps TRBD2 (6 bases). Germline V gene sequence: CDR1 LGHDT, CDR2 YNNKEL (reference sequence). The CDR3 is made up of 14 amino acids. V was pared by 2 bases and J by 5 bases, with 10 bases between. CDR3 nucleotide sequence: TGTGCCAGCAGCCAAACTTCGGGGGACAATGAGCAGTTCTTC. This translates into CASSQTSGDNEQFF.

This clonotype was recorded many times. The V and J genes are TRBV20-1 and TRBJ2-7; 9 bases agree with TRBD1. Germline-derived CDR1 and CDR2 are DFQATT and SNEGSKA (reference sequence). The CDR3 runs to 18 residues. Losses at the gene ends were 0 bases for V and 1 base for J; bases not matched to a gene: 13. CDR3 nucleotide sequence: TGCAGTGCTAGAGATTTGCAAACCGGGACAGGGTTATCCTACGAGCAGTACTTC. This codes for CSARDLQTGTGLSYEQYF.

Many counts were recorded for this clonotype. The V gene is TRBV7-2, the J gene TRBJ1-2; the D is unclear. The CDR3 runs to 12 residues. With 4 bases removed from V and 4 bases from J, the gap between germline ends came to 7 bases. Germline loops: CDR1 SGHTA, CDR2 FQGNSA. CDR3 loop: CASSYQAYGYTF. Written as DNA, the CDR3 is TGTGCCAGCAGCTACCAAGCCTATGGCTACACCTTC.

This clonotype was seen repeatedly, ten times or more. The chain employs TRBV29-1 and TRBJ2-4; 8 bases agree with TRBD1. V gave up 6 bases and J gave up 3 bases; unmatched junction bases: 7. There are 14 residues in the CDR3. CDR1 and CDR2 (germline): SQVTM, ANQGSEA. CDR3 protein: CSVAMDRVKNIQYF. CDR3 sequence (DNA): TGCAGCGTCGCCATGGACAGGGTCAAAAACATTCAGTACTTC.

This clonotype was seen only a few times. This rearrangement joins TRBV6-1 to TRBJ2-5, with D perhaps TRBD2 (7 bases). Germline CDR1 and CDR2: MNHNS and SASEGT. This CDR3 has 14 residues. Trimming cost V 6 bases and J 5 bases, with 16 bases left between them. This CDR3 reads CASSVRGALETQYF. The CDR3 nucleotides are TGTGCCAGCAGCGTCCGGGGGGCCTTGGAGACCCAGTACTTC.

This clonotype has a handful of counts. The rearrangement links TRBV3-1 to TRBJ2-7; D could derive from TRBD1 or TRBD2 (5 bases each). The CDR3 has 13 residues. V lost 2 bases to trimming and J lost 2 bases, with 7 bases between them. The germline gives CDR1 LGHDT, CDR2 YNNKEL (reference sequence). CDR3 DNA sequence: TGTGCCAGCAGCCAACGGGACGCCTACGAGCAGTACTTC. Encoded protein: CASSQRDAYEQYF.

This clonotype showed up many times. The DNA of the CDR3 is TGTGCCAGCAGCACTTACTACGAGCAGTACTTC. Translating it yields CASSTYYEQYF. This chain connects TRBV3-1 to TRBJ2-7; the D is unclear. This CDR3 is 11 amino acids long. V was pared by 5 bases and J by 3 bases, with 5 bases between. CDR1 and CDR2 from the germline V gene are LGHDT and YNNKEL (reference sequence).

The chain couples TRBV12-3 or TRBV12-4 to TRBJ2-3; D perhaps matches TRBD2 (6 bases). The CDR3 is made up of 13 amino acids. V lost 7 bases and J lost 1, with 9 bases in between. CDR3 sequence (DNA): TGTGCCAGCACATGGGGGGGCACAGATACGCAGTATTTT. This encodes CASTWGGTDTQYF.

The chain uses TRBV6-2 or TRBV6-3 and TRBJ2-1; D is possibly TRBD2 (7 bases). The CDR3 extends over 16 amino acids. Germline V CDR1 and CDR2: MNHEY, SVGEGT. V shed 9 bases and J shed 0 bases, with 18 bases lying between them. The CDR3 here is CASLEGGGPSYNEQFF. CDR3 nucleotide sequence: TGTGCCAGTTTGGAGGGGGGGGGTCCCTCCTACAATGAGCAGTTCTTC.

This clonotype was seen a few times. The gene calls are TRBV3-1 and TRBJ2-3, with 12 bases aligning to TRBD2. Germline assignment: CDR1 LGHDT and CDR2 YNNKEL (reference sequence). The CDR3 is made up of 19 amino acids. The V and J ends lost 1 base and 4 bases, in that order; junction bases with no gene match: 12. The CDR3: CASSQALITSGGRSDTQYF. CDR3 DNA sequence: TGTGCCAGCAGCCAAGCCCTCATTACTAGCGGGGGGCGGTCAGATACGCAGTATTTT.

Many counts were recorded for this clonotype. V gene TRBV12-3 or TRBV12-4 combines with J gene TRBJ1-1; 7 nucleotides agree with TRBD1. The CDR3 has 15 residues. V shed 4 bases, J shed 5 bases, and the junction held 10 bases outside the gene matches. The CDR3: CASSSTGQRGTEAFF. The CDR3, as DNA: TGTGCCAGCAGTTCAACGGGACAGCGGGGGACTGAAGCTTTCTTT.

The table lists this clonotype with many counts. The chain has TRBV5-1 and TRBJ1-1; perhaps TRBD1 as D (6 bases). Germline V gene sequence: CDR1 SGHRS, CDR2 YFSETQ. The length of the CDR3 is 14 residues. V dropped 6 bases and J dropped 4 bases, with 16 bases sitting between them. This CDR3 reads CASTARGGGTEAFF. CDR3 DNA sequence: TGCGCCAGCACCGCGAGGGGGGGCGGCACTGAAGCTTTCTTT.

In this sample, this clonotype turned up a few times. The CDR3 region has the DNA TGTGCCAGCGCTTTGACTAGCGGGATCATAAATGAGCAGTTCTTC. Its translation: CASALTSGIINEQFF. This chain joins TRBV6-5 and TRBJ2-1, with 11 bases that match TRBD2. Germline loops: CDR1 MNHEY, CDR2 SVGAGI. Germline trimming cut 8 bases from V and 7 bases from J; bases unmatched to any gene: 10. This CDR3 has 15 residues.

This clonotype showed up many times. The chain recombines TRBV28 with TRBJ2-1, with D perhaps assigned TRBD1 or TRBD2 (5 bases each). The germline V gene encodes CDR1 MDHEN and CDR2 SYDVKM. V gave up 3 bases and J gave up 8 bases, with 20 bases separating them. CDR3 size: 16 residues. CDR3 DNA: TGTGCCAGCAGTTTCCCCTCTCAGAGGGGAGCGGATGAGCAGTTCTTC. Translation: CASSFPSQRGADEQFF.

This clonotype was seen more than once but under ten times. V usage is TRBV3-1 and J usage is TRBJ1-3, with TRBD1 as a possible D gene (5 bases). Trimming left V 1 base short and J 2 bases short, with 15 bases between. Germline CDR1 LGHDT, CDR2 YNNKEL (reference sequence). The CDR3 is made up of 17 amino acids. CDR3: CASSQATHRFAGNTIYF. The CDR3 coding sequence is TGTGCCAGCAGCCAAGCAACACACAGGTTCGCTGGAAACACCATATATTTT.

The DNA of the CDR3 is TGCAGTGCTACTGCAGGTTTCATGAACACTGAAGCTTTCTTT. It is translated as CSATAGFMNTEAFF. The chain couples TRBV20-1 to TRBJ1-1, with D hard to call. Germline CDR1 and CDR2: DFQATT and SNEGSKA (reference sequence). This CDR3 has 14 residues. Trimming removed 4 bases from V and 0 bases from J, with 12 bases in between.

This clonotype came up many times. The chain carries TRBV24-1 and TRBJ2-2; the match to TRBD2 covers 8 bases. This CDR3 is built from 17 residues. V was clipped by 0 bases and J by 3 bases; unmatched bases: 5. The germline V gene encodes CDR1 KGHDR and CDR2 SFDVKD. The CDR3: CATSDLASGGDTGELFF. CDR3 nucleotides: TGTGCCACCAGTGATTTGGCCAGCGGGGGAGACACCGGGGAGCTGTTTTTT.

There are a few counts of this clonotype. This chain uses TRBV6-5 with TRBJ2-7, with TRBD1 identical over 7 bases. This CDR3 is 13 amino acids long. Per germline, CDR1 MNHEY and CDR2 SVGAGI. With 5 bases clipped from V and 7 bases from J, the junction kept 8 bases outside the gene matches. This CDR3 reads CASSRTGSGEQYF. As DNA, the CDR3 is TGTGCCAGCAGTCGGACAGGTTCAGGGGAGCAGTACTTC.

The chain employs TRBV11-2 and TRBJ2-1, with 7 positions matching TRBD2. Germline V CDR1 and CDR2: SGHAT, FQNNGV. The CDR3 totals 15 residues. The trim removed 2 bases at V and 4 bases at J, leaving 5 bases unmatched. The CDR3 DNA reads TGTGCCAGCAGCTTATCGCTAGCGGAGTACAATGAGCAGTTCTTC. Amino acid sequence: CASSLSLAEYNEQFF.

This clonotype was counted many times. This chain joins TRBV5-1 and TRBJ2-3; the D is unclear. There are 12 residues in the CDR3. Trimming took off 2 bases at V and 4 bases at J, with 5 bases between the two ends. CDR1 and CDR2 (germline): SGHRS, YFSETQ. The CDR3 here is CASSFWADTQYF. In DNA, the CDR3 is TGCGCCAGCAGCTTTTGGGCAGATACGCAGTATTTT.

This clonotype was seen many times. CDR3 protein: CATSDYRRGGKQYF. The CDR3 DNA reads TGTGCCACCAGTGATTACCGACGGGGGGGCAAGCAGTACTTC. The chain is built from TRBV24-1 and TRBJ2-7, with 8 bases identical to TRBD2. The V segment lost 2 bases and the J segment 8 bases; nucleotides outside the gene matches: 7. Germline CDR1 is KGHDR and CDR2 is SFDVKD. The CDR3 sequence is 14 residues long.

Ten or more counts support this clonotype. This chain connects TRBV11-2 to TRBJ2-3; D unclear. The V end was cut by 3 bases, the J end by 1 base, with 5 bases between. The CDR3 contains 13 residues. CDR1 and CDR2 from the germline V gene are SGHAT and FQNNGV. The CDR3 loop is CASSFRGTDTQYF. For the CDR3, the DNA is TGTGCCAGCAGCTTTAGGGGCACAGATACGCAGTATTTT.

V is TRBV12-3 or TRBV12-4 and J is TRBJ2-1; no firm D call. The V end was cut by 2 bases, the J end by 8 bases, with 13 bases between. The CDR3 extends over 14 amino acids. In DNA, the CDR3 is TGTGCCAGCAGTTTATCCGGCAGTACCCATGAGCAGTTCTTC. Encoded protein: CASSLSGSTHEQFF.

This clonotype was seen many times. This chain uses TRBV4-1 with TRBJ2-1; TRBD2 is a possible D gene (5 bases). Germline-derived CDR1 and CDR2 are MGHRA and YSYEKL. The CDR3 consists of 17 residues. V lost 1 base to trimming and J lost 8 bases, with 21 bases between them. The CDR3 nucleotides are TGCGCCAGCAGCCAAGTAGATTTACTAGTCTTTGTCGATGAGCAGTTCTTC. Translated: CASSQVDLLVFVDEQFF.

This clonotype was seen a few times. The V gene is TRBV18, the J gene TRBJ1-6, with D possibly being TRBD1 (6 bases). This CDR3 has 12 amino acids. V gave up 4 bases and J gave up 11 bases, with 9 bases separating them. Per germline, CDR1 KGHSH and CDR2 LQKENI. As DNA, the CDR3 is TGTGCCAGCTCACGGACAGATCCACCCCTCCACTTT. Translation: CASSRTDPPLHF.